What follows are 8 T cell receptor beta chains derived from one specimen sequenced in a study of CD8 T cells in ankylosing spondylitis. TCRdb independently ran MiXCR on the 5' RACE reads; one entry per CDR3 protein. Seen here are some 100,000 distinct CDR3 sequences, over 6.5% observed once, and the top ten hold 9.9%. The sequenced material came from blood, either unsorted or a sorted T cell fraction (not recorded which). These receptors were obtained from a male donor with ankylosing spondylitis or in good health (not recorded which).

This clonotype was counted a few times. The V and J genes are TRBV18 and TRBJ1-1, with 8 bases identical to TRBD1. The CDR3 extends over 14 amino acids. V gave up 6 bases and J gave up 4 bases; unmatched junction bases: 7. The germline gives CDR1 KGHSH, CDR2 LQKENI. CDR3 DNA sequence: TGTGCCAGCTCTCTACAGGGGGTTAGCACTGAAGCTTTCTTT. Its protein product is CASSLQGVSTEAFF. Filled out from reference TRBV18 and TRBJ1-1, the complete variable domain reads NAGVMQNPRHLVRRRGQEARLRCSPMKGHSHVYWYRQLPEEGLKFMVYLQKENIIDESGMPKERFSAEFPKEGPSILRIQQVVRGDSAAYFCASSLQGVSTEAFFGQGTRLTVV.

This clonotype was seen repeatedly, ten times or more. The J gene is TRBJ1-5, the V gene TRBV29-1; possibly TRBD1 for D (5 bases). This CDR3 is 13 amino acids long. From germline, CDR1 is SQVTM and CDR2 ANQGSEA. V was trimmed by 6 bases and J by 5 bases, leaving 14 bases between them. The CDR3 nucleotides are TGCAGCGTCGGGACTCGGGACGATCAGCCCCAGCATTTT. Translated: CSVGTRDDQPQHF.

At least ten counts were recorded for this clonotype. The genes are TRBV6-6 and TRBJ2-1; no firm D call. The CDR3 is 13 residues long. In germline, CDR1 is MNHNY, CDR2 SVGAGI (reference sequence). Trimming removed 3 bases at V and 6 bases at J, with 9 bases between. CDR3 nucleotide sequence: TGTGCCAGCAGTTATGCTCCTGTCAATGAGCAGTTCTTC. It is translated as CASSYAPVNEQFF.

This clonotype was seen ten or more times. The chain is built from TRBV12-3 or TRBV12-4 and TRBJ2-1, with 12 positions matching TRBD2. The junction had 6 bases not matched to a gene; V was cut back by 5 bases and J by 4 bases. The CDR3 is made up of 16 amino acids. The CDR3 is CASSPRTSGTYNEQFF. Written as DNA, the CDR3 is TGTGCCAGCAGTCCCCGGACTAGCGGGACTTACAATGAGCAGTTCTTC.

In its sample, this clonotype was seen a few times. The chain employs TRBV20-1 and TRBJ2-1, with TRBD2 matching 10 bases. This CDR3 contains 12 residues. In germline, CDR1 is DFQATT, CDR2 SNEGSKA (reference sequence). The V and J ends lost 7 bases and 9 bases, in that order; junction bases with no gene match: 6. CDR3 sequence reads: CSGASGSFEQFF. CDR3 nucleotides: TGCAGTGGGGCTAGCGGGAGTTTTGAGCAGTTCTTC.

This clonotype was seen at least ten times. The chain links TRBV7-8 to TRBJ2-1; TRBD2 aligns across 11 bases. Trimming removed 1 base from V and 1 base from J; junction bases left unmatched: 9. The CDR3 is 19 amino acids. Germline values: CDR1 SGHVS, CDR2 FQNEAQ. CDR3 region: CASSLGDSGRAGSYNEQFF. The CDR3, as DNA: TGTGCCAGCAGCTTAGGGGATAGCGGGAGGGCCGGGTCCTACAATGAGCAGTTCTTC.

This clonotype was recorded at least ten times. The chain uses TRBV12-3 or TRBV12-4 and TRBJ1-1; D is uncertain. There are 17 residues in the CDR3. V was cut by 5 bases and J by 2 bases, with 21 bases left in between. The CDR3, as DNA: TGTGCCAGCAGTACTCTGACTAGGGCCTTAGGTAACACTGAAGCTTTCTTT. Residues: CASSTLTRALGNTEAFF.

This clonotype has at least ten counts. The chain employs TRBV2 and TRBJ2-7; D may be TRBD2 (7 bases). This CDR3 spans 14 amino acids. The V end was cut by 4 bases, the J end by 6 bases, with 16 bases between. Germline lookup yields CDR1 SNHLY and CDR2 FYNNEI. CDR3 residues: CASSVGGAQGEQYF. DNA of the CDR3: TGTGCCAGCAGTGTGGGGGGGGCGCAAGGCGAGCAGTACTTC.